Presented here are 14 T cell receptor beta chains from one specimen sequenced in a study of molecular identifiers for immune sequencing clone quantification (dated by TCRdb to the late 2010s). The library was prepared using PCR. Sequencing took place on a NextSeq 500. The raw public reads went through TCRdb reprocessing: fastp at Q25, MiXCR clone calling, in-frame beta chains kept. Rows matching on CDR3 protein sequence are summarized as one entry with the most common DNA and genes. For this sample the table gives approximately 500,000 distinct CDR3 sequences, of which about a quarter were detected only once. The ten largest account for 0.7% to 0.9% of the sample. Sequenced input: naive CD8+ T cells from blood, with Jurkat cell RNA spiked in. The cell subset or site tag for this specimen amounts to: FACS-sorted CD8+CD4-CCR7+CD45RA+ naive T cells. Receptor source: a human donor in good health. Some libraries in this study had Jurkat cell RNA spiked in.

Comment on this clonotype: This clone may be a read error of a much larger clone one base away. This chain connects TRBV11-2 to TRBJ2-1; D is unclear. The CDR3 totals 11 residues. Per the germline V gene, CDR1 is SGHAT and CDR2 is FQNNGV. Here the CDR3 reads CGSSISSEQFF. CDR3 nucleotide sequence: TGTGGCAGCAGCATCTCTAGTGAGCAGTTCTTC.

This clonotype was detected ten times or more. The chain employs TRBV28 and TRBJ2-7; 14 nucleotides line up with TRBD2. Germline lookup yields CDR1 MDHEN and CDR2 SYDVKM. The trim removed 5 bases at V and 6 bases at J, leaving 15 bases unmatched. This CDR3 is 18 amino acids long. The CDR3 DNA reads TGTGCCAGCAGTAAACGTAGCGCCGGGACTAGCGGGAGTTGCGAGCAGTACTTC. Translating gives CASSKRSAGTSGSCEQYF.

This clonotype was found many times. The gene calls are TRBV29-1 and TRBJ2-1, with 9 bases identical to TRBD2. This CDR3 spans 17 amino acids. The V segment lost 3 bases and the J segment 6 bases; nucleotides outside the gene matches: 15. Germline CDR1 is SQVTM and CDR2 is ANQGSEA. The CDR3 loop is CSVEASGTPFLVNEQFF. In DNA, the CDR3 is TGCAGCGTTGAGGCTAGCGGGACGCCGTTCCTGGTCAATGAGCAGTTCTTC.

This clonotype was observed at least ten times. This rearrangement joins TRBV12-5 to TRBJ2-3; D possibly matches TRBD1 or TRBD2 (5 bases each). This CDR3 spans 16 amino acids. Germline CDR1 and CDR2: LGHNT and FRNRAP. With 6 bases removed from V and 6 bases from J, the gap between germline ends came to 22 bases. This CDR3 reads CASGSVSGTTPDTQYF. The CDR3 nucleotides read TGTGCTAGTGGATCTGTCTCCGGGACGACCCCCGATACGCAGTATTTT.

On this clonotype: A clone one base away is much larger, so this may be a read error. The chain has TRBV6-2 or TRBV6-3 and TRBJ1-6, with TRBD1 matching over 7 bases. CDR3 size: 14 residues. Germline V gene lookup returns CDR1 MNHEY and CDR2 SVGEGT. CDR3 sequence (DNA): TGTGCCAGCAGTTACCCCGACAGGGCATCACCCCTCCCCTTT. Translation: CASSYPDRASPLPF.

This clonotype showed up just a few times. The rearrangement links TRBV7-9 to TRBJ2-5; 7 bases map to TRBD2. V was clipped by 2 bases and J by 3 bases; unmatched bases: 12. Germline V gene lookup returns CDR1 SEHNR and CDR2 FQNEAQ (reference sequence). The CDR3 is 17 amino acids. The CDR3 region has the DNA TGTGCCAGCAGCTTAACGGGGGGTCGGAGCCAAGAAGAGACCCAGTACTTC. Translating gives CASSLTGGRSQEETQYF.

The V call is TRBV19, the J call TRBJ1-5, with 7 bases aligning to TRBD1. Unmatched junction bases numbered 18, after V lost 10 bases and J lost 9 bases. CDR3 length: 15 amino acids. Germline lookup yields CDR1 LNHDA and CDR2 SQIVND (reference sequence). CDR3 DNA: TGTGCCACACCTTACGCGGGACAGTGCAGGTCGCCCCAGCATTTT. Translation gives CATPYAGQCRSPQHF.

This clonotype was detected ten times or more. J is TRBJ2-2 and V is TRBV7-9; D is ambiguous. Trimming left V 3 bases short and J 7 bases short, with 9 bases between. The germline V gene encodes CDR1 SEHNR and CDR2 FQNEAQ (reference sequence). CDR3 length equals 13 residues. The CDR3 DNA reads as TGTGCCAGCAGCTTTAGGGATCACGGGGAGCTGTTTTTT. Protein sequence: CASSFRDHGELFF. Using reference TRBV7-9 and TRBJ2-2 for the parts outside the CDR3, the full variable domain is DTGVSQNPRHKITKRGQNVTFRCDPISEHNRLYWYRQTLGQGPEFLTYFQNEAQLEKSRLLSDRFSAERPKGSFSTLEIQRTEQGDSAMYLCASSFRDHGELFFGEGSRLTVL.

To note about this clonotype: This may be a read error, as it is one base from a much larger clone. The rearrangement links TRBV6-2 or TRBV6-3 to TRBJ1-1; D unresolved. This CDR3 comprises 16 residues. The germline CDR1 and CDR2 sequences are MNHEY and SVGEGT. In nucleotides, the CDR3 is TGTGCCGGCAGTTCGGGCCTACAGTTGATGAACACTGAAGCTTTCTTT. It codes for CAGSSGLQLMNTEAFF.

CDR3 sequence (DNA): TGTGCCAGCAGCCCCCTCAGCGGGAGAACAGATACGCAGTATTTT. It translates to CASSPLSGRTDTQYF. The chain is built from TRBV6-5 and TRBJ2-3; 8 nucleotides line up with TRBD2. The J segment lost 3 bases and the V segment lost 6 bases, leaving 8 bases of the junction unmatched. There are 15 residues in the CDR3. Germline CDR1 is MNHEY and CDR2 is SVGAGI.

The CDR3 DNA follows: TGTGCCAGTAGTATTGGACGCGCCGAAGCTTTCTTT. Amino acid sequence: CASSIGRAEAFF. The chain carries TRBV19 and TRBJ1-1; no firm D call. In germline, CDR1 is LNHDA, CDR2 SQIVND (reference sequence). CDR3 length: 12 residues. V was trimmed by 3 bases and J by 8 bases, leaving 10 bases between them.

J is TRBJ2-7 and V is TRBV4-3; a possible D gene is TRBD1 (6 bases). This CDR3 is built from 14 residues. Germline V gives CDR1 LGHNA, CDR2 YSLEER. V lost 4 bases and J lost 3, with 13 bases in between. CDR3 sequence: CASSPQQGYYEQYF. CDR3 DNA sequence: TGCGCCAGCAGCCCACAACAGGGCTACTACGAGCAGTACTTC.

This clonotype was counted only a few times. The rearrangement links TRBV28 to TRBJ1-5; TRBD1 agrees at 12 bases. Germline loops: CDR1 MDHEN, CDR2 SYDVKM. The V segment lost 6 bases and the J segment 1 base; nucleotides outside the gene matches: 10. The CDR3 totals 18 residues. The CDR3 nucleotides are TGTGCCAGCAGCGACGGGACAGGGGGCTTTCGGAGCAATCAGCCCCAGCATTTT. Translated, it gives CASSDGTGGFRSNQPQHF.

In this sample, this clonotype turned up a few times. J is TRBJ2-1 and V is TRBV7-9; 11 bases line up with TRBD2. V shed 6 bases, J shed 5 bases, and the junction held 15 bases outside the gene matches. The CDR3 has 18 amino acids. Germline CDR1 SEHNR, CDR2 FQNEAQ (reference sequence). CDR3 nucleotide sequence: TGTGCCAGCAGTTCGGATACTAGCGGGGGCCCCAAGAACAATGAGCAGTTCTTC. The encoded protein is CASSSDTSGGPKNNEQFF. Variable domain in full (rest from reference TRBV7-9 and TRBJ2-1): DTGVSQNPRHKITKRGQNVTFRCDPISEHNRLYWYRQTLGQGPEFLTYFQNEAQLEKSRLLSDRFSAERPKGSFSTLEIQRTEQGDSAMYLCASSSDTSGGPKNNEQFFGPGTRLTVL.